This T cell receptor beta chain was captured by sequencing in a study of blood T cells in healthy people across ages. Total RNA extraction produced at least 5.5 micrograms (per sample) for the study. Trimming took 3 bases from V and 5 from J; bases not matched to a gene: 7. This CDR3 comprises 14 residues. Germline CDR1 reads SQVTM; CDR2 reads ANQGSEA. This clonotype was found a few times. The authors ran a second PCR of 7 to 11 cycles using a sample-barcoded 5' primer and a J-beta primer mix. TCRdb recomputed calls from the 5' RACE reads with MiXCR, one row per CDR3 protein. Of about 1.6 million distinct CDR3 sequences in the sample, roughly a third are singletons; the top ten hold about 11%.

The specimen sequenced was blood. V gene TRBV29-1 combines with J gene TRBJ1-2; 9 bases align to TRBD1. This TCR came from a woman aged 30 to 39 in good health. The CDR3 nucleotides read TGCAGCGTTGAGGGGACAGGGTTACAATATGGCTACACCTTC. Encoded protein: CSVEGTGLQYGYTF.